Below, 16 T cell receptor beta chains from the same sample are listed, as sequenced in a study of T cell repertoires in cytomegalovirus infection. TCRdb re-analysed the reads in MiXCR, keeping a single row per CDR3 protein. The table shows nearly 700,000 distinct CDR3 sequences, with 33% occurring only once. These receptors lack a known antigen. Sequencing used cultured PBMCs, obtained from culture after CMV antigen stimulation. These receptors all come from a human donor in good health (CMV status not recorded). Some clones in this sample may be carry-over from other donors' samples.

This clonotype was detected only a few times. This chain links TRBV7-2 with TRBJ1-5; TRBD1 agrees at 7 bases. V shed 3 bases and J 4 bases; nucleotides not matched to a gene: 6. The germline V gene encodes CDR1 SGHTA and CDR2 FQGNSA. The CDR3 has 15 amino acids. The CDR3 sequence: CASSFSSGGNQPQHF. The CDR3 DNA sequence: TGTGCCAGCAGCTTCTCCTCAGGGGGAAATCAGCCCCAGCATTTT.

The rearrangement links TRBV12-3 or TRBV12-4 to TRBJ1-5, with unresolved D. V lost 3 bases and J lost 4, with 7 bases in between. This CDR3 comprises 13 residues. The chain's CDR3 is CASSFTENQPQHF. The CDR3 region has the DNA TGTGCCAGCAGTTTTACAGAGAATCAGCCCCAGCATTTT.

V usage is TRBV6-2 or TRBV6-3 and J usage is TRBJ2-1; D assignment may be TRBD1 or TRBD2 (5 bases each). CDR3 length equals 15 residues. V was shortened by 7 bases and J by 6 bases, with 19 bases between the two germline ends. Germline CDR1 reads MNHEY; CDR2 reads SVGEGT. The CDR3 bases are TGTGCCAGCACCTCGGGGCCGCGGGCCCTCAATGAGCAGTTCTTC. Translated: CASTSGPRALNEQFF.

The V call is TRBV7-6, the J call TRBJ2-1, with no clear D. The CDR3 has 12 residues. Per germline, CDR1 SGHVS and CDR2 FNYEAQ. Trimming took off 0 bases at V and 8 bases at J, with 5 bases between the two ends. CDR3 nucleotide sequence: TGTGCCAGCAGCTTAGCGACCGATGAGCAGTTCTTC. Its protein is CASSLATDEQFF.

This clonotype came up a few times. The V and J genes are TRBV7-6 and TRBJ1-2; 10 nucleotides align to TRBD1. Germline V gene data show CDR1 as SGHVS and CDR2 as FNYEAQ. The CDR3 is 13 residues long. Unmatched junction bases numbered 4, after V lost 4 bases and J lost 8 bases. The CDR3 DNA follows: TGTGCCAGCAGCTCGGACAGGGGGTACGGCTACACCTTC. The encoded protein is CASSSDRGYGYTF.

This clonotype was counted a few times. This chain uses TRBV7-2 with TRBJ2-1; possible D gene TRBD2, 5 bases. The CDR3 totals 18 residues. CDR1 and CDR2 from the germline V gene are SGHTA and FQGNSA. Trimming removed 1 base at V and 4 bases at J, with 20 bases between. CDR3 nucleotides: TGTGCCAGCAGCTTAGTCTTTGGCTCGGGGATAAGATACAATGAGCAGTTCTTC. Protein product: CASSLVFGSGIRYNEQFF.

There are many counts of this clonotype. The V gene is TRBV7-9, the J gene TRBJ2-7; 7 bases line up with TRBD1. There are 12 residues in the CDR3. The V and J ends lost 5 bases and 4 bases, in that order; junction bases with no gene match: 2. Germline CDR1 and CDR2: SEHNR and FQNEAQ (reference sequence). The CDR3 DNA sequence: TGTGCCAGCAGCGTCAGGGGGTACGAGCAGTACTTC. It translates to CASSVRGYEQYF.

This clonotype was seen only a few times. This chain uses TRBV7-2 with TRBJ2-2, with 8 nucleotides matching TRBD1. After removal of 5 bases from V and 0 bases from J, the junction contained 2 bases not matched to a gene. Germline V lookup: CDR1 SGHTA, CDR2 FQGNSA. CDR3 length equals 15 residues. The CDR3 coding sequence is TGTGCCAGCAGCGGGACAGGCGCGAACACCGGGGAGCTGTTTTTT. Amino acids: CASSGTGANTGELFF.

This clonotype was recorded many times. CDR3: CASSLRAGGEYSNQPQHF. CDR3 nucleotides: TGTGCCAGCAGCTTAAGGGCAGGGGGGGAATATAGCAATCAGCCCCAGCATTTT. This sequence joins TRBV7-2 and TRBJ1-5, with 7 bases that match TRBD1. The CDR3 is 18 amino acids. J lost 0 bases, V lost 2 bases, and 10 bases had no gene match. Germline CDR1 SGHTA, CDR2 FQGNSA. Drawing the rest from reference TRBV7-2 and TRBJ1-5, the complete variable domain is GAGVSQSPSNKVTEKGKDVELRCDPISGHTALYWYRQSLGQGLEFLIYFQGNSAPDKSGLPSDRFSAERTGGSVSTLTIQRTQQEDSAVYLCASSLRAGGEYSNQPQHFGDGTRLSIL.

This clonotype was recorded many times. The CDR3 DNA reads as TGTGCCAGCAGCGCAACCGGACAGGGAGGACCCTTGTGGGGCGAGCAGTACTTC. Amino acid sequence: CASSATGQGGPLWGEQYF. The gene calls are TRBV7-2 and TRBJ2-7; TRBD1 matches at 8 bases. The CDR3 spans 18 residues. Trimming at V came to 5 bases and at J to 6 bases, leaving 21 bases not matched to a gene. Germline CDR1 reads SGHTA; CDR2 reads FQGNSA.

V and J are TRBV7-8 and TRBJ2-2, with D possibly being TRBD2 (6 bases). The CDR3 covers 16 residues. Trimming stripped 5 bases from V and 5 bases from J, with 18 bases between. Looked up from germline, CDR1 is SGHVS and CDR2 is FQNEAQ. The CDR3 DNA follows: TGTGCCAGCAGCCGGGACTCCCAAGGAGTTACCGGGGAGCTGTTTTTT. It translates to CASSRDSQGVTGELFF.

A few counts support this clonotype. The chain joins TRBV7-2 to TRBJ2-3, with no clear D. Germline CDR1 SGHTA, CDR2 FQGNSA. The CDR3 contains 15 residues. The V and J ends lost 1 base and 3 bases respectively, with 11 bases between them. This CDR3 is CASSLDLHGTDTQYF. In nucleotides, the CDR3 is TGTGCCAGCAGCTTAGACCTACATGGGACAGATACGCAGTATTTT.

This clonotype showed up just a few times. The V and J genes are TRBV15 and TRBJ1-1, with unresolved D. The germline V gene has CDR1 LNHNV and CDR2 YYDKDF (reference sequence). Trimming removed 4 bases from V and 5 bases from J, with 8 bases in between. CDR3 size: 12 residues. This chain's CDR3 is CATSKVGTEAFF. In nucleotides, the CDR3 is TGTGCCACCAGCAAAGTGGGAACTGAAGCTTTCTTT.

The V gene is TRBV2, the J gene TRBJ2-5, with a possible D match to TRBD1 (6 bases). V dropped 6 bases and J dropped 4 bases, with 9 bases sitting between them. CDR1 and CDR2 from the germline V gene are SNHLY and FYNNEI. The CDR3 has 12 residues. CDR3 amino acids: CASRDSGETQYF. The DNA for the CDR3 is TGTGCCAGCAGGGACAGCGGAGAGACCCAGTACTTC.

This clonotype was counted at least ten times. This chain connects TRBV7-2 to TRBJ1-4; 11 bases agree with TRBD1. CDR1 and CDR2 from the germline V gene are SGHTA and FQGNSA. Trimming cost V 8 bases and J 5 bases; bases outside gene matches: 4. The CDR3 totals 14 residues. As DNA, the CDR3 is TGTGCCAGCGGTAGGACAGGGGGCAATGAAAAACTGTTTTTT. This translates into CASGRTGGNEKLFF.

This clonotype was counted between two and nine times. The chain recombines TRBV7-2 with TRBJ1-2; D is unresolved. The CDR3 consists of 17 residues. CDR1 and CDR2 (germline): SGHTA, FQGNSA. Between the trimmed V and J ends, which lost 0 bases and 7 bases, there was a span of 21 bases. This CDR3 is CASSLAKAVQGYGGYTF. The CDR3 coding sequence is TGTGCCAGCAGCTTAGCGAAAGCGGTCCAAGGATACGGTGGCTACACCTTC.